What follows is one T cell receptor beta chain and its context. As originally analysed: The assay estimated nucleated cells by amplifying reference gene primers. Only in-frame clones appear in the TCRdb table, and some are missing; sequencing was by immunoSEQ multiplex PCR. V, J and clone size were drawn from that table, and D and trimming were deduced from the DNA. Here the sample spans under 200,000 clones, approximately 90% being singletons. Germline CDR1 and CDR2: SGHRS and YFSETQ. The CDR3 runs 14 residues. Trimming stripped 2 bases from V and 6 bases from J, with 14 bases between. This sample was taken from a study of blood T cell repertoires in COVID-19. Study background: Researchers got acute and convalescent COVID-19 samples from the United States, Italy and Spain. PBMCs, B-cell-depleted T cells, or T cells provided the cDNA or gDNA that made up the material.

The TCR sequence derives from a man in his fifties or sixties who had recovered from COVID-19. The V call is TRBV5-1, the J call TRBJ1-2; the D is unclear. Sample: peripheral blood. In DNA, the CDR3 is TGCGCCAGCAGCTTTCGTGACCCTCGGGATGGCTACACCTTC. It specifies CASSFRDPRDGYTF. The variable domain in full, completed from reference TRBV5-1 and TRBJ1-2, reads KAGVTQTPRYLIKTRGQQVTLSCSPISGHRSVSWYQQTPGQGLQFLFEYFSETQRNKGNFPGRFSGRQFSNSRSEMNVSTLELGDSALYLCASSFRDPRDGYTFGSGTRLTVV.